Listed here are 27 T cell receptor beta chains from one sample, sequenced in a study of early stage breast cancer tumors. Produced via immunoSEQ multiplex PCR; TCRdb's table is partial and in-frame only. This repertoire shows 9,000 to 10,000 clones, 64% found once; its top ten account for 10% to 15%. The sequenced sample consisted of breast tumor tissue. The receptor source for this set is a person in their sixties or seventies with breast cancer.

Worth noting for this clone: The junction shows a germline mismatch at one end, possibly a read error. J is TRBJ2-7 and V is TRBV11-2; D call uncertain. This CDR3 contains 15 residues. Germline V gene lookup returns CDR1 SGHAT and CDR2 FQNNGV. CDR3 nucleotides: TGTGCCAGCAGCTTAGGTAGCCACTTGTCCTCCGAGCAGTACTTC. This sequence encodes CASSLGSHLSSEQYF.

The chain is built from TRBV7-9 and TRBJ1-4; the match to TRBD1 covers 7 bases. CDR3 length equals 15 residues. Germline assignment: CDR1 SEHNR and CDR2 FQNEAQ (reference sequence). J was trimmed by 5 bases and V by 3 bases; bases with no gene match: 6. Written as DNA, the CDR3 is TGTGCCAGCAGCTTTTCGGCAGGGGGGAATGAAAAACTGTTTTTT. It codes for CASSFSAGGNEKLFF.

V usage is TRBV6-1 and J usage is TRBJ1-3; D not certain. The CDR3 is 15 residues long. Deletions cut 2 bases from V and 0 bases from J, with 8 bases between. Germline CDR1 MNHNS, CDR2 SASEGT. In DNA form, the CDR3 reads TGTGCCAGCAGTGAAATAATGTACTCTGGAAACACCATATATTTT. Translated, it gives CASSEIMYSGNTIYF.

The CDR3 nucleotides are TGCGCCAGCAGCTCATCTAGGGCCGTGCGGGGGGTGGGCACAGATACGCAGTATTTT. Translation: CASSSSRAVRGVGTDTQYF. V gene TRBV5-1 combines with J gene TRBJ2-3; 8 nucleotides line up with TRBD2. Germline values: CDR1 SGHRS, CDR2 YFSETQ. Losses at the gene ends were 3 bases for V and 1 base for J; bases not matched to a gene: 16. The CDR3 covers 19 residues.

A few counts support this clone. The rearrangement uses TRBV6-6 and TRBJ1-1; D perhaps matches TRBD1 (5 bases). The CDR3 consists of 15 residues. The V and J ends lost 2 bases and 0 bases respectively, with 10 bases between them. Germline CDR1 is MNHNY and CDR2 is SVGAGI (reference sequence). This CDR3 is CASSYPGTVNTEAFF. CDR3 nucleotides: TGTGCCAGCAGTTACCCCGGGACGGTGAACACTGAAGCTTTCTTT.

The J gene is TRBJ2-7, the V gene TRBV11-2; 9 nucleotides line up with TRBD2. The junction had 2 bases not matched to a gene; V was cut back by 5 bases and J by 3 bases. The length of the CDR3 is 13 residues. The germline CDR1 and CDR2 sequences are SGHAT and FQNNGV. This chain's CDR3 is CASSGSGSYEQYF. CDR3 bases: TGTGCCAGCAGCGGTAGCGGGAGCTACGAGCAGTACTTC.

The chain recombines TRBV2 with TRBJ1-2; no clear D gene. V was trimmed by 5 bases and J by 3 bases, leaving 10 bases between them. The length of the CDR3 is 13 residues. CDR1 is SNHLY, CDR2 FYNNEI, per germline. CDR3 in amino acids: CASSPQPDYGYTF. For the CDR3, the DNA is TGTGCCAGCAGTCCCCAACCTGACTATGGCTACACCTTC.

The chain links TRBV6-1 to TRBJ1-1, with 9 nucleotides matching TRBD1. J lost 4 bases, V lost 5 bases, and 5 bases had no gene match. From germline, CDR1 is MNHNS and CDR2 SASEGT. This CDR3 contains 14 residues. CDR3 DNA: TGTGCCAGCAGTCAACAGGGGGCGGGCACTGAAGCTTTCTTT. Encoded protein: CASSQQGAGTEAFF.

The rearrangement links TRBV27 to TRBJ1-2; weak D call: TRBD1 (5 bases). The length of the CDR3 is 13 residues. The V end lost 4 bases, the J end lost 6 bases, and 12 bases lay between the germline ends. Germline lookup yields CDR1 MNHEY and CDR2 SMNVEV (reference sequence). The CDR3 bases are TGTGCCAGCAGTTCCTCGGGGGTGAATGGCTACACCTTC. This codes for CASSSSGVNGYTF.

CDR3 residues: CASCRTAYEQYF. In nucleotides, the CDR3 is TGTGCCAGCTGCCGGACAGCCTACGAGCAGTACTTC. J is TRBJ2-7 and V is TRBV28; possibly TRBD1 for D (6 bases). Germline V CDR1 and CDR2: MDHEN, SYDVKM. The length of the CDR3 is 12 residues. Between the trimmed V and J ends, which lost 8 bases and 2 bases, there was a span of 10 bases.

V gene TRBV5-6 combines with J gene TRBJ2-7; 10 bases agree with TRBD1. The V gene end was trimmed by 4 bases and the J gene end by 7 bases; junction bases not matched to a gene: 11. The germline V gene encodes CDR1 SGHDT and CDR2 YYEEEE. The CDR3 runs 15 residues. The CDR3 region is CASSTGTGVMREQYF. For the CDR3, the DNA is TGTGCCAGCAGCACCGGGACAGGGGTCATGAGGGAGCAGTACTTC.

The chain couples TRBV4-1 to TRBJ1-4, with D perhaps matching TRBD1 (5 bases). Germline assignment: CDR1 MGHRA and CDR2 YSYEKL. This CDR3 contains 14 residues. Between the trimmed V and J ends, which lost 3 bases and 7 bases, there was a span of 12 bases. CDR3 nucleotide sequence: TGCGCCAGCAGCCAGACAGTAGTGGGTGAAAAACTGTTTTTT. As protein: CASSQTVVGEKLFF.

V usage is TRBV5-1 and J usage is TRBJ2-5; D call uncertain. CDR1 is SGHRS, CDR2 YFSETQ, per germline. The CDR3 consists of 14 residues. Trimming removed 0 bases at V and 5 bases at J, with 11 bases between. CDR3 nucleotide sequence: TGCGCCAGCAGCTTGGCCGGAAGATCGGAGACCCAGTACTTC. Amino acid sequence: CASSLAGRSETQYF.

This clone was recorded only once. The chain links TRBV28 to TRBJ2-3; 16 nucleotides align to TRBD2. Germline V gene lookup returns CDR1 MDHEN and CDR2 SYDVKM. Trimming at V came to 3 bases and at J to 6 bases, leaving 6 bases not matched to a gene. The CDR3 is 17 residues long. CDR3 DNA sequence: TGTGCCAGCAGTTTCTTGGGACTAGCGGGAGGGTCGGATACGCAGTATTTT. As protein: CASSFLGLAGGSDTQYF. Together with reference TRBV28 and TRBJ2-3, the CDR3 gives the full variable domain: DVKVTQSSRYLVKRTGEKVFLECVQDMDHENMFWYRQDPGLGLRLIYFSYDVKMKEKGDIPEGYSVSREKKERFSLILESASTNQTSMYLCASSFLGLAGGSDTQYFGPGTRLTVL.

This chain connects TRBV7-8 to TRBJ1-2; D is perhaps TRBD1 (6 bases). The CDR3 consists of 15 residues. V was shortened by 2 bases and J by 8 bases, with 18 bases between the two germline ends. Looked up from germline, CDR1 is SGHVS and CDR2 is FQNEAQ. This chain's CDR3 is CASSLSHRVLGGYTF. CDR3 bases: TGTGCCAGCAGCTTATCCCACAGGGTCCTAGGGGGCTACACCTTC.

The chain has TRBV2 and TRBJ1-3; no firm D call. The CDR3 has 16 residues. With 3 bases removed from V and 1 base from J, the gap between germline ends came to 13 bases. CDR1 SNHLY and CDR2 FYNNEI come from the germline V gene. CDR3 nucleotide sequence: TGTGCCAGCAGTGAGTTCTGGACGGCGTCTGGAAACACCATATATTTT. Translated, it gives CASSEFWTASGNTIYF.

The chain combines TRBV20-1 with TRBJ2-7; D is perhaps TRBD2 (5 bases). This CDR3 has 11 residues. V gave up 3 bases and J gave up 7 bases, with 10 bases separating them. Germline loops: CDR1 DFQATT, CDR2 SNEGSKA (reference sequence). As DNA, the CDR3 is TGCAGTGCTAGCGGGGTAGGGGAGCAGTACTTC. Translation: CSASGVGEQYF.

This clone has more than one count but fewer than ten. The rearrangement links TRBV6-4 to TRBJ2-5; 9 bases map to TRBD2. Germline V gives CDR1 MRHNA, CDR2 SNTAGT. The length of the CDR3 is 15 residues. J was trimmed by 4 bases and V by 3 bases; bases with no gene match: 6. The chain's CDR3 is CASSELAGSAETQYF. The CDR3 bases are TGTGCCAGCAGTGAGCTAGCGGGATCGGCAGAGACCCAGTACTTC.

The V gene is TRBV23-1, the J gene TRBJ1-5, with TRBD1 matching over 11 bases. TRBV23-1 is an open reading frame whose function is uncertain. This CDR3 contains 14 residues. Losses at the gene ends were 2 bases for V and 6 bases for J; bases not matched to a gene: 0. CDR3 DNA: TGCGCCAGCAGTCAAGGGACAGGGGGTCAGCCCCAGCATTTT. Residues: CASSQGTGGQPQHF.

V usage is TRBV6-1 and J usage is TRBJ1-5; tentatively, D is TRBD1 (6 bases). The CDR3 totals 18 residues. With 1 base removed from V and 1 base from J, the gap between germline ends came to 17 bases. Per germline, CDR1 MNHNS and CDR2 SASEGT. The CDR3 loop reads CASSEELGGLGSNQPQHF. CDR3 in DNA: TGTGCCAGCAGTGAAGAATTAGGGGGTTTGGGGAGCAATCAGCCCCAGCATTTT.

This clone has just one count. This chain links TRBV2 with TRBJ2-1, with a weak D call TRBD1 (5 bases). Deletions cut 5 bases from V and 7 bases from J, with 24 bases between. The CDR3 loop spans 17 amino acids. Per germline, CDR1 SNHLY and CDR2 FYNNEI. The CDR3 coding sequence is TGTGCCAGCAGTCCTATCTTGACAGATCGGTATAGGAATGAGCAGTTCTTC. This gives the protein CASSPILTDRYRNEQFF.

The chain employs TRBV4-1 and TRBJ2-2, with 7 bases matching TRBD1. Per germline, CDR1 MGHRA and CDR2 YSYEKL. The CDR3 length is 18 residues. V dropped 2 bases and J dropped 2; count of bases not matched to a gene: 11. The CDR3 nucleotides read TGCGCCAGCAGCCAACGGGGACCCGGGACAGATAACACCGGGGAGCTGTTTTTT. Protein sequence: CASSQRGPGTDNTGELFF.

The J gene is TRBJ2-1, the V gene TRBV7-9; 8 nucleotides agree with TRBD1. This CDR3 spans 15 amino acids. Per germline, CDR1 SEHNR and CDR2 FQNEAQ (reference sequence). J was trimmed by 4 bases and V by 2 bases; bases with no gene match: 4. CDR3 sequence (DNA): TGTGCCAGCAGCTTAAGACAGGGGCGATACAATGAGCAGTTCTTC. Protein product: CASSLRQGRYNEQFF.

This clone has a handful of counts. This sequence joins TRBV28 and TRBJ2-7; D is uncertain. Trimming cost V 6 bases and J 6 bases, with 24 bases left between them. Germline CDR1 reads MDHEN; CDR2 reads SYDVKM. The CDR3 is made up of 16 amino acids. CDR3 loop: CASSSPTSGPSPEQYF. The CDR3 DNA reads as TGTGCCAGCAGCTCACCCACTTCGGGCCCTTCGCCCGAGCAGTACTTC.

This clone was counted between two and nine times. The CDR3 protein is CASKGGGQPQHF. CDR3 DNA sequence: TGTGCCAGCAAAGGGGGAGGTCAGCCCCAGCATTTT. The chain employs TRBV28 and TRBJ1-5, with a possible D match to TRBD1 (6 bases). The CDR3 sequence is 12 residues long. Per germline, CDR1 MDHEN and CDR2 SYDVKM. V was pared by 7 bases and J by 6 bases, with 10 bases between.

V usage is TRBV4-1 and J usage is TRBJ1-6; TRBD1 matches at 10 bases. Germline CDR1 and CDR2: MGHRA and YSYEKL. CDR3 length: 14 amino acids. With V trimmed by 6 bases and J by 7 bases, 3 bases remained unmatched. The CDR3 protein is CASRPGQGNSPLHF. The CDR3 DNA sequence: TGCGCCAGCAGGCCGGGACAGGGGAATTCACCCCTCCACTTT.

This rearrangement joins TRBV11-3 to TRBJ2-7; TRBD1 agrees at 9 bases. V shed 0 bases and J 2 bases; nucleotides not matched to a gene: 5. This CDR3 is built from 16 residues. The V gene's germline CDR1 is SGHNT and CDR2 YENEEA. The CDR3 nucleotides are TGTGCCAGCAGCTTAGACGGGACAGGGTTCACCTACGAGCAGTACTTC. Protein product: CASSLDGTGFTYEQYF.